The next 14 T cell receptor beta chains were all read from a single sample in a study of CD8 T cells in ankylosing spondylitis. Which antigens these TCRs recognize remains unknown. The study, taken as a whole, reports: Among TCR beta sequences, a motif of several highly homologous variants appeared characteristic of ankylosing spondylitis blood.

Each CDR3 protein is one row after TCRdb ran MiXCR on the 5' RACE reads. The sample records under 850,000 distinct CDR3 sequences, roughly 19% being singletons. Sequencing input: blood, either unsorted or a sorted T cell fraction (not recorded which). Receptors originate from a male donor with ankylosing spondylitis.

The CDR3 DNA sequence: TGTGCCAGCAGCCAGCGGCAGCCCACCGGGGAGCTGTTTTTT. It translates to CASSQRQPTGELFF. The V call is TRBV3-1, the J call TRBJ2-2; D unresolved. This CDR3 comprises 14 residues. The V end lost 3 bases, the J end lost 4 bases, and 9 bases lay between the germline ends. CDR1 is LGHDT, CDR2 YNNKEL, per germline (reference sequence).

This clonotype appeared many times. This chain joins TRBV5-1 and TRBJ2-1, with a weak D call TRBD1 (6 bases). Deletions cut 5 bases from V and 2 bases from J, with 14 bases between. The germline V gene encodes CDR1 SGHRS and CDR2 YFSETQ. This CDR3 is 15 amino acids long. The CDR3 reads CASRTGTPTYNEQFF. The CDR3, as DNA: TGCGCCAGCAGAACCGGGACACCTACCTACAATGAGCAGTTCTTC.

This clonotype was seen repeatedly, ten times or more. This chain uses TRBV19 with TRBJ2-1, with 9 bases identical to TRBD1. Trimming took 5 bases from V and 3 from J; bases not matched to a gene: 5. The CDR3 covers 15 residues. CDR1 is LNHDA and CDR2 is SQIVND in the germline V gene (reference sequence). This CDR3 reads CASSPGTGNYNEQFF. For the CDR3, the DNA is TGTGCCAGTAGTCCCGGGACAGGGAACTACAATGAGCAGTTCTTC.

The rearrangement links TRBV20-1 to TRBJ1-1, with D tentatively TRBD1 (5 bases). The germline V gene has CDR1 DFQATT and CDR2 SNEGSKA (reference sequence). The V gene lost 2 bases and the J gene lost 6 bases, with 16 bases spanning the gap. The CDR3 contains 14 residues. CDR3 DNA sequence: TGCAGTGCTAGACCCCAGGGAGGCCGGGCTGAAGCTTTCTTT. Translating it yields CSARPQGGRAEAFF.

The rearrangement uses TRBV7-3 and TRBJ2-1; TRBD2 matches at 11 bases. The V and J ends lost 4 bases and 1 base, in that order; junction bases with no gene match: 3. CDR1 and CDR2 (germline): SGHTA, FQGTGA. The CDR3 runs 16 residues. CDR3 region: CASSSTSGSSYNEQFF. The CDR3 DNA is TGTGCCAGCAGCTCTACTAGCGGGAGTTCCTACAATGAGCAGTTCTTC.

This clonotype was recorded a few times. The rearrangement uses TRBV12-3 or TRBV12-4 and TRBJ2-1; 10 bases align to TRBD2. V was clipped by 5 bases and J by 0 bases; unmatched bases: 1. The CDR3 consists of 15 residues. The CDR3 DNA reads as TGTGCCAGCAGTGGACTAGCGGACTCCTACAATGAGCAGTTCTTC. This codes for CASSGLADSYNEQFF.

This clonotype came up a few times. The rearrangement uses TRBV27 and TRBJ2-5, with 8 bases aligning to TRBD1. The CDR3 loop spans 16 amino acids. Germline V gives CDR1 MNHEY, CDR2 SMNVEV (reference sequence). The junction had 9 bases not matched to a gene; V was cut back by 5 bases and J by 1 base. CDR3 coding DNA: TGTGCCAGCAGTCCGCGTCAGGGGGCAATCCAAGAGACCCAGTACTTC. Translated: CASSPRQGAIQETQYF.

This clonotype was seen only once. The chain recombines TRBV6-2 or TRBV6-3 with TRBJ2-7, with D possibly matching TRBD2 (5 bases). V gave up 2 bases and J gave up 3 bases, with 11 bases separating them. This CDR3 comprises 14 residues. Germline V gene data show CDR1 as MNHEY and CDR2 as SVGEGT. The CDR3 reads CASSYEGNYYEQYF. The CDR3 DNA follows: TGTGCCAGCAGTTACGAGGGCAATTACTACGAGCAGTACTTC.

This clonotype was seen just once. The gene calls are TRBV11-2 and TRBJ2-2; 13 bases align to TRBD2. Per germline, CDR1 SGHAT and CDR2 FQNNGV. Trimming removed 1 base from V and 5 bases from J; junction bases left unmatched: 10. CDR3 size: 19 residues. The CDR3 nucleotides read TGTGCCAGCAGCTTAGTCGGACTAGCGGGAGTTTCGGGAACCGGGGAGCTGTTTTTT. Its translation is CASSLVGLAGVSGTGELFF.

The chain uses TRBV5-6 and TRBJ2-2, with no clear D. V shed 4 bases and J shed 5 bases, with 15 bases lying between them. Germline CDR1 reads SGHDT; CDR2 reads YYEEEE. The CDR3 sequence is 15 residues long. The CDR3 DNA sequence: TGTGCCAGCAGCACTTCTGGGCTCGGGACCGGGGAGCTGTTTTTT. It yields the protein CASSTSGLGTGELFF.

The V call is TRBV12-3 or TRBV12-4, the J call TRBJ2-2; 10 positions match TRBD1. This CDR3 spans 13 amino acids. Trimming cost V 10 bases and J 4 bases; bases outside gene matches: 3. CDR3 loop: CATRTGGTGELFF. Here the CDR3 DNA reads TGTGCCACCCGGACAGGGGGCACCGGGGAGCTGTTTTTT.

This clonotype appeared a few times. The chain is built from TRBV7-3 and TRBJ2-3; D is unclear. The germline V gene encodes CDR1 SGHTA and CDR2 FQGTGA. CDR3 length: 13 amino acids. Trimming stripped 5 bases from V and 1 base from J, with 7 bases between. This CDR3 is CASSGMGTDTQYF. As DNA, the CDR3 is TGTGCCAGCAGCGGGATGGGCACAGATACGCAGTATTTT.

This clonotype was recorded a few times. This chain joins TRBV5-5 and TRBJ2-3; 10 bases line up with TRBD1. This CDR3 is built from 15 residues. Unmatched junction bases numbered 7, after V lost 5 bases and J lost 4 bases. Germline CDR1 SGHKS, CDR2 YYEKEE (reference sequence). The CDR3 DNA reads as TGTGCCAGCAGTCGGACAGGGGGTATCCCAGATACGCAGTATTTT. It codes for CASSRTGGIPDTQYF. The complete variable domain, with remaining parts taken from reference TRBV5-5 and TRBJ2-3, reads DAGVTQSPTHLIKTRGQQVTLRCSPISGHKSVSWYQQVLGQGPQFIFQYYEKEERGRGNFPDRFSARQFPNYSSELNVNALLLGDSALYLCASSRTGGIPDTQYFGPGTRLTVL.

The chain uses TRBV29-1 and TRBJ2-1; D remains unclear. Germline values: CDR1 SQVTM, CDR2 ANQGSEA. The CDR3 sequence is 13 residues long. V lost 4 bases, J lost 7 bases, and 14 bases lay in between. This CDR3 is CSVGWLGINEQFF. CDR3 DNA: TGCAGCGTTGGCTGGCTGGGAATAAATGAGCAGTTCTTC.